This note documents a single TCR beta chain sequence. The source of the sample is a study of blood T cell repertoires in COVID-19. Some clones are missing from TCRdb's copy, which holds only in-frame ones; the method was immunoSEQ multiplex PCR. The table lists approximately 330,000 clones, around 86% of them singletons. The CDR3 is 14 residues long. Germline V lookup: CDR1 MNHEY, CDR2 SVGAGI. Unmatched junction bases numbered 5, after V lost 8 bases and J lost 4 bases. The specimen was PBMCs or T cells enriched from blood (not recorded which). The rearrangement uses TRBV6-5 and TRBJ1-5; 10 bases fit TRBD1. This clonotype originated in a woman between 40 and 55 years old with acute COVID-19. CDR3 nucleotide sequence: TGTGCCAGCGCTAGGGACAGGGGTAATCAGCCCCAGCATTTT. Translation gives CASARDRGNQPQHF.